These 30 T cell receptor beta chains came from one sample sequenced in a study of naive and memory T cell subsets. General study findings and limits: Naive repertoires, especially CD8, held a few larger clonotypes, possibly memory cells re-expressing CD45RA.

Both TRBC1 and TRBC2 were covered by a beta constant-region primer of two equimolar oligonucleotides. Ligated cDNA was amplified by four rounds of PCR with nested alpha and beta constant-region primers and SP2. TCRdb re-derived calls from the UMI-ligation and nested PCR reads in MiXCR, one entry per CDR3 protein. The sample consists of more than 120,000 distinct CDR3 sequences, approximately 21% of them appearing once. These receptors have no known antigen. Source material: naive CD8+ T cells from blood. The receptors derive from a human donor in good health.

The rearrangement uses TRBV3-1 and TRBJ2-5; TRBD2 matches 13 bases. This CDR3 contains 17 residues. In germline, CDR1 is LGHDT, CDR2 YNNKEL (reference sequence). Germline trimming cut 5 bases from V and 2 bases from J; bases unmatched to any gene: 8. The CDR3, as DNA: TGTGCCAGCAGCACCGGACTAGCGGGAGACGTACAAGAGACCCAGTACTTC. Translating it yields CASSTGLAGDVQETQYF.

The V call is TRBV24-1, the J call TRBJ2-1; 13 bases are a match to TRBD2. Losses at the gene ends were 0 bases for V and 9 bases for J; bases not matched to a gene: 4. The length of the CDR3 is 16 residues. The V gene's germline CDR1 is KGHDR and CDR2 SFDVKD. This CDR3 is CATSDLTSGRAGEQFF. The CDR3, as DNA: TGTGCCACCAGTGATTTGACTAGCGGGAGGGCCGGTGAGCAGTTCTTC.

This clonotype was found once. The V and J genes are TRBV14 and TRBJ2-7; a weak D match, TRBD2 (6 bases). This CDR3 contains 14 residues. V was clipped by 4 bases and J by 2 bases, with 12 bases between them. Germline V gene data show CDR1 as SGHDN and CDR2 as FVKESK. This CDR3 reads CASSPWDSPYEQYF. In nucleotides, the CDR3 is TGTGCCAGCAGCCCCTGGGACTCCCCCTACGAGCAGTACTTC.

This chain links TRBV27 with TRBJ2-7; D tentatively reads TRBD1 or TRBD2 (5 bases each). V was pared by 5 bases and J by 7 bases, with 21 bases between. This CDR3 is 15 amino acids long. Germline assignment: CDR1 MNHEY and CDR2 SMNVEV (reference sequence). This chain's CDR3 is CASSPGTDPFGEQYF. CDR3 sequence (DNA): TGTGCCAGCAGTCCCGGGACGGATCCCTTTGGGGAGCAGTACTTC.

The chain recombines TRBV28 with TRBJ2-2; 15 positions match TRBD2. Germline V gene sequence: CDR1 MDHEN, CDR2 SYDVKM. The CDR3 is 16 amino acids. Trimming at V came to 7 bases and at J to 6 bases, leaving 6 bases not matched to a gene. The CDR3 protein is CASTAGLAGGSGELFF. CDR3 bases: TGTGCCAGCACTGCGGGACTAGCGGGAGGTTCCGGGGAGCTGTTTTTT.

This clonotype is medium-sized within its sample. For the CDR3, the DNA is TGTGCCAGCAGTTCCAGCTCCTACGAGCAGTACTTC. Translating gives CASSSSSYEQYF. This sequence joins TRBV13 and TRBJ2-7, with D uncertain. Trimming removed 6 bases from V and 0 bases from J, with 6 bases in between. This CDR3 contains 12 residues. Per the germline V gene, CDR1 is PRHDT and CDR2 is FYEKMQ (reference sequence).

The V gene is TRBV5-1, the J gene TRBJ2-5, with D maybe TRBD1 (6 bases). This CDR3 region has 15 residues. The V and J ends lost 4 bases and 2 bases respectively, with 15 bases between them. Germline lookup yields CDR1 SGHRS and CDR2 YFSETQ. The CDR3 region has the DNA TGCGCCAGCAGCAACAGGGTATCGGCACAAGAGACCCAGTACTTC. It yields the protein CASSNRVSAQETQYF.

The rearrangement joins TRBV29-1 to TRBJ2-7; 8 bases map to TRBD2. V dropped 2 bases and J dropped 0; count of bases not matched to a gene: 15. CDR1 is SQVTM, CDR2 ANQGSEA, per germline. This CDR3 comprises 18 residues. The CDR3 DNA reads TGCAGCGTTGAATTCGTGCAGGGTAGCGGGGCCCCCTCCTACGAGCAGTACTTC. Translating gives CSVEFVQGSGAPSYEQYF.

The chain employs TRBV6-5 and TRBJ1-6, with no clear D. This CDR3 is 15 amino acids long. The germline CDR1 and CDR2 sequences are MNHEY and SVGAGI. V lost 0 bases and J 10 bases, leaving 13 bases between the germline ends. Written as DNA, the CDR3 is TGTGCCAGCAGTTACTCGAGACTGCTAGGGTCACCCCTCCACTTT. The encoded protein is CASSYSRLLGSPLHF.

CDR3 nucleotide sequence: TGTGCCAGCAGTTACCTGGGCAATGAGCAGTTCTTC. Protein sequence: CASSYLGNEQFF. J is TRBJ2-1 and V is TRBV6-5, with D unresolved. V was trimmed by 2 bases and J by 6 bases, leaving 5 bases between them. The CDR3 spans 12 residues. CDR1 is MNHEY, CDR2 SVGAGI, per germline.

This clonotype was seen a few times. J is TRBJ2-7 and V is TRBV7-9; tentative D call: TRBD1 (6 bases). The germline gives CDR1 SEHNR, CDR2 FQNEAQ (reference sequence). This CDR3 region has 12 residues. The V gene lost 4 bases and the J gene lost 5 bases, with 9 bases spanning the gap. The CDR3 nucleotides are TGTGCCAGCAGCTCTTACAGGGACGAGCAGTACTTC. Encoded protein: CASSSYRDEQYF.

This clonotype was seen at least ten times. The V and J genes are TRBV28 and TRBJ2-5; D is unresolved. The CDR3 is 14 residues long. The germline CDR1 and CDR2 sequences are MDHEN and SYDVKM. V shed 2 bases and J shed 2 bases, with 9 bases lying between them. The CDR3 DNA follows: TGTGCCAGCAGTTTAGTCGGTGGGCAAGAGACCCAGTACTTC. Translating gives CASSLVGGQETQYF.

The chain couples TRBV3-1 to TRBJ2-3; 7 bases line up with TRBD2. This CDR3 spans 18 amino acids. The trim removed 1 base at V and 1 base at J, leaving 11 bases unmatched. Looked up from germline, CDR1 is LGHDT and CDR2 is YNNKEL (reference sequence). This CDR3 is CASSQAGGWTDRTDTQYF. The CDR3 DNA follows: TGTGCCAGCAGCCAAGCGGGAGGATGGACCGACCGCACAGATACGCAGTATTTT.

The chain has TRBV28 and TRBJ1-2; TRBD1 agrees at 8 bases. Trimming at V came to 5 bases and at J to 2 bases, leaving 4 bases not matched to a gene. This CDR3 is built from 14 residues. Germline V gene data show CDR1 as MDHEN and CDR2 as SYDVKM. In nucleotides, the CDR3 is TGTGCCAGCAGTCCAACAGGGGGGAACTATGGCTACACCTTC. Its protein is CASSPTGGNYGYTF.

J is TRBJ1-5 and V is TRBV7-4, with D possibly matching TRBD1 (6 bases). CDR1 and CDR2 from the germline V gene are SGHVT and SQSDAQ. V was clipped by 1 base and J by 2 bases, with 12 bases between them. This CDR3 spans 16 amino acids. The CDR3 protein is CASSLGTVLGNQPQHF. The CDR3 nucleotides are TGTGCCAGCAGCTTAGGGACAGTTTTAGGCAATCAGCCCCAGCATTTT.

The chain carries TRBV12-3 or TRBV12-4 and TRBJ1-2; possibly TRBD1 for D (6 bases). The CDR3 has 17 residues. V was cut by 5 bases and J by 0 bases, with 19 bases left in between. CDR3 region: CASSQVPGQLPNYGYTF. In nucleotides, the CDR3 is TGTGCCAGCAGTCAGGTCCCGGGACAACTACCTAACTATGGCTACACCTTC.

The CDR3 nucleotides read TGTGCCAGCAGCTTAAGGGGGGCGCTCACAGATACGCAGTATTTT. This codes for CASSLRGALTDTQYF. The V gene is TRBV7-2, the J gene TRBJ2-3, with D perhaps TRBD1 or TRBD2 (6 bases each). The V end was cut by 2 bases, the J end by 2 bases, with 11 bases between. The CDR3 consists of 15 residues. CDR1 is SGHTA, CDR2 FQGNSA, per germline.

The genes are TRBV4-1 and TRBJ2-7; TRBD2 agrees at 7 bases. Unmatched junction bases numbered 2, after V lost 3 bases and J lost 0 bases. Germline CDR1 reads MGHRA; CDR2 reads YSYEKL. The CDR3 consists of 14 residues. CDR3 amino acids: CASSHAGDSYEQYF. Written as DNA, the CDR3 is TGCGCCAGCAGCCATGCGGGGGACTCCTACGAGCAGTACTTC.

V usage is TRBV7-9 and J usage is TRBJ1-5; the D gene is possibly TRBD1 (6 bases). This CDR3 region has 16 residues. Germline CDR1 SEHNR, CDR2 FQNEAQ (reference sequence). V was clipped by 6 bases and J by 1 base, with 16 bases between them. The CDR3 loop reads CASRLNREGSNQPQHF. The CDR3 nucleotides read TGTGCCAGCAGGTTAAACAGGGAAGGCAGCAATCAGCCCCAGCATTTT.

This chain joins TRBV28 and TRBJ2-6, with D perhaps assigned TRBD1 or TRBD2 (5 bases each). The germline gives CDR1 MDHEN, CDR2 SYDVKM. This CDR3 has 19 residues. The V gene lost 1 base and the J gene lost 0 bases, with 16 bases spanning the gap. The CDR3 reads CASSLFDGASVSGANVLTF. The CDR3 DNA sequence: TGTGCCAGCAGTTTATTTGACGGGGCTTCAGTCTCTGGGGCCAACGTCCTGACTTTC.

This clonotype was observed a few times. The rearrangement links TRBV2 to TRBJ2-7, with D perhaps TRBD2 (6 bases). With 8 bases removed from V and 4 bases from J, the gap between germline ends came to 6 bases. CDR3 length: 10 residues. In germline, CDR1 is SNHLY, CDR2 FYNNEI. The CDR3 reads CASREYEQYF. The DNA of the CDR3 is TGTGCCAGCCGGGAGTACGAGCAGTACTTC.

The chain couples TRBV7-9 to TRBJ1-2; D gene ambiguous. The length of the CDR3 is 14 residues. CDR1 SEHNR and CDR2 FQNEAQ come from the germline V gene (reference sequence). Trimming took off 2 bases at V and 4 bases at J, with 11 bases between the two ends. CDR3 in DNA: TGTGCCAGCAGCTTATCGGAGTCCAGCTATGGCTACACCTTC. This gives the protein CASSLSESSYGYTF.

This chain links TRBV2 with TRBJ2-1; D might be TRBD2 (6 bases). V dropped 2 bases and J dropped 4 bases, with 18 bases sitting between them. The CDR3 length is 17 residues. CDR1 and CDR2 (germline): SNHLY, FYNNEI. CDR3: CASSEPEDSGQYNEQFF. DNA for the CDR3: TGTGCCAGCAGTGAACCCGAGGATAGCGGACAATACAATGAGCAGTTCTTC.

This clonotype was recorded a few times. V usage is TRBV28 and J usage is TRBJ1-1; D is possibly TRBD1 (6 bases). The CDR3 runs 17 residues. The germline V gene has CDR1 MDHEN and CDR2 SYDVKM. V was trimmed by 7 bases and J by 2 bases, leaving 23 bases between them. Here the CDR3 DNA reads TGTGCCAGCACCACGGGGCGCCAGGGGTGGAGAAACACTGAAGCTTTCTTT. Translating gives CASTTGRQGWRNTEAFF.

This clonotype was detected a few times. The rearrangement joins TRBV12-3 or TRBV12-4 to TRBJ2-1; 9 bases match TRBD1. J lost 7 bases, V lost 3 bases, and 13 bases had no gene match. The CDR3 totals 17 residues. CDR3 residues: CASSFFVGQGKENEQFF. CDR3 DNA sequence: TGTGCCAGCAGTTTTTTTGTTGGACAGGGGAAAGAAAATGAGCAGTTCTTC.

The chain links TRBV7-7 to TRBJ2-1, with D tentatively TRBD1 (6 bases). Germline CDR1 is SSHAT and CDR2 is FNYEAQ (reference sequence). V was clipped by 1 base and J by 5 bases, with 12 bases between them. The CDR3 is 15 amino acids. CDR3 residues: CASSLGPGANNEQFF. In DNA form, the CDR3 reads TGTGCCAGCAGCTTAGGACCAGGGGCCAACAATGAGCAGTTCTTC.

The V call is TRBV29-1, the J call TRBJ2-7, with 9 bases lining up with TRBD1. This CDR3 is 16 amino acids long. The V gene's germline CDR1 is SQVTM and CDR2 ANQGSEA. V dropped 1 base and J dropped 4; count of bases not matched to a gene: 11. The DNA for the CDR3 is TGCAGCGTTGAAGGCCCGACAGGGGGGCCATCTTACGAGCAGTACTTC. This codes for CSVEGPTGGPSYEQYF.

This clonotype was counted a few times. The chain employs TRBV7-8 and TRBJ2-3, with 7 bases lining up with TRBD1. V lost 1 base, J lost 2 bases, and 9 bases stayed unmatched. Germline CDR1 is SGHVS and CDR2 is FQNEAQ. The CDR3 has 17 amino acids. The CDR3 loop is CASSLVETGPHTDTQYF. The CDR3 region has the DNA TGTGCCAGCAGCTTAGTAGAGACAGGGCCCCACACAGATACGCAGTATTTT.

V usage is TRBV4-1 and J usage is TRBJ2-5; D gene unclear. The germline CDR1 and CDR2 sequences are MGHRA and YSYEKL. This CDR3 is 15 amino acids long. V was trimmed by 0 bases and J by 3 bases, leaving 11 bases between them. CDR3 loop: CASSQDGRPEETQYF. DNA of the CDR3: TGCGCCAGCAGCCAAGACGGACGTCCGGAAGAGACCCAGTACTTC.

The rearrangement uses TRBV20-1 and TRBJ2-1; 11 positions agree with TRBD2. The CDR3 has 16 amino acids. CDR1 is DFQATT and CDR2 is SNEGSKA in the germline V gene (reference sequence). Trimming removed 6 bases from V and 0 bases from J; junction bases left unmatched: 7. The CDR3 here is CSATQTSGSSYNEQFF. CDR3 bases: TGCAGTGCGACCCAAACTAGCGGGAGCTCCTACAATGAGCAGTTCTTC.